The next 26 T cell receptor beta chains were all read from a single sample in a study of CD8+CD57+ T cells in acquired aplastic anemia. Genomic DNA constituted the template upon which TCR beta VDJ and CDR3 profiling was performed. TCRdb recomputed calls from the reads with MiXCR, one row per CDR3 protein. The data contain approximately 150,000 distinct CDR3 sequences, around 50% of them singletons. CD8+CD57+ cell expansion, shown by flow cytometry, had occurred in the patients selected for sequencing. The sequencing sample was made of sorted CD4+, CD8+, or CD8+CD57+ T cells (not recorded which) from PBMCs. The receptors here all came from a human donor with aplastic anemia.

This clonotype was detected many times. The chain carries TRBV5-1 and TRBJ2-5; no reliable D call. Trimming stripped 4 bases from V and 5 bases from J, with 15 bases between. Germline loops: CDR1 SGHRS, CDR2 YFSETQ. CDR3 size: 14 residues. This CDR3 is CASSPAPGFETQYF. The DNA for the CDR3 is TGCGCCAGCAGCCCCGCCCCCGGGTTCGAGACCCAGTACTTC.

V gene TRBV2 combines with J gene TRBJ2-3; 13 bases fit TRBD2. J was trimmed by 7 bases and V by 6 bases; bases with no gene match: 7. This CDR3 has 15 residues. CDR1 is SNHLY, CDR2 FYNNEI, per germline. CDR3: CASSPGGLAGNTQYF. In DNA, the CDR3 is TGTGCCAGCAGCCCTGGGGGACTAGCGGGGAATACGCAGTATTTT.

This clonotype was picked up many times. The genes are TRBV20-1 and TRBJ2-7, with a weak D call TRBD1 (6 bases). Deletions cut 5 bases from V and 7 bases from J, with 15 bases between. CDR1 DFQATT and CDR2 SNEGSKA come from the germline V gene (reference sequence). The CDR3 is made up of 12 amino acids. The CDR3 DNA reads as TGCAGTGCTGGATCCCACAGGGCAGAGCAGTACTTC. This translates into CSAGSHRAEQYF.

This clonotype was seen at least ten times. This chain joins TRBV7-9 and TRBJ2-7; perhaps TRBD1 as D (6 bases). CDR3 length equals 15 residues. CDR1 and CDR2 from the germline V gene are SEHNR and FQNEAQ (reference sequence). V was pared by 3 bases and J by 5 bases, with 17 bases between. CDR3 protein: CASSFAQGPLDEQYF. The CDR3 bases are TGTGCCAGCAGCTTTGCACAGGGACCGTTGGACGAGCAGTACTTC.

This clonotype occurred a few times. This chain links TRBV6-1 with TRBJ2-4; 11 bases match TRBD1. Germline trimming cut 6 bases from V and 2 bases from J; bases unmatched to any gene: 3. CDR3 length: 15 residues. The germline V gene has CDR1 MNHNS and CDR2 SASEGT. The CDR3 loop reads CASRGQGATKNIQYF. The CDR3 nucleotides read TGTGCCAGCAGAGGACAGGGGGCTACCAAAAACATTCAGTACTTC.

This clonotype was observed many times. The J gene is TRBJ2-5, the V gene TRBV7-6, with D maybe TRBD2 (6 bases). This CDR3 has 14 amino acids. Trimming removed 2 bases at V and 5 bases at J, with 12 bases between. Germline CDR1 reads SGHVS; CDR2 reads FNYEAQ. In DNA form, the CDR3 reads TGTGCCAGCAGCTTACTCACTAGCTTTGAGACCCAGTACTTC. This gives the protein CASSLLTSFETQYF.

Comment on this clonotype: This may stem from a read error, because a much larger clone lies one nucleotide away. The gene calls are TRBV6-1 and TRBJ2-3, with D possibly being TRBD2 (6 bases). The germline gives CDR1 MNHNS, CDR2 SASEGT. This CDR3 has 16 residues. For the CDR3, the DNA is TGTGCCTGCAGACAACTAGCCCCTGGTAGCGCAGATACGCAGTATTTT. It specifies CACRQLAPGSADTQYF.

V usage is TRBV20-1 and J usage is TRBJ2-3; 9 nucleotides align to TRBD1. The V gene's germline CDR1 is DFQATT and CDR2 SNEGSKA (reference sequence). This CDR3 comprises 14 residues. Trimming took 5 bases from V and 5 from J; bases not matched to a gene: 8. This CDR3 is CSAGTGCRRDTQYF. The CDR3 DNA reads TGCAGTGCTGGGACAGGGTGCAGGCGAGATACGCAGTATTTT.

The CDR3 coding sequence is TGTGCCAGCAGTTTGACTAGCGGGGGGCCCTACGAGCAGTACTTC. It yields the protein CASSLTSGGPYEQYF. The rearrangement links TRBV6-2 or TRBV6-3 to TRBJ2-7; 13 bases are a match to TRBD2. The CDR3 spans 15 residues. Germline-derived CDR1 and CDR2 are MNHEY and SVGEGT. V gave up 4 bases and J gave up 2 bases; unmatched junction bases: 2.

For this clonotype: The germline gene is not matched at one end of the junction; a read error may be the cause. The CDR3 protein is CSTTNRGYGYTF. The DNA for the CDR3 is TGTAGTACTACCAATAGGGGCTATGGCTACACCTTC. V is TRBV20-1 and J is TRBJ1-2; possible D gene TRBD1, 5 bases. The CDR3 runs 12 residues. Germline lookup yields CDR1 DFQATT and CDR2 SNEGSKA (reference sequence).

This clonotype was picked up a small number of times. This may stem from a read error, because a much larger clone lies one nucleotide away. The chain couples TRBV7-3 to TRBJ2-1; tentative D call: TRBD2 (5 bases). The V gene's germline CDR1 is SGHTA and CDR2 FQGTGA. CDR3 length: 15 amino acids. The CDR3 loop is CASSSAAATYNQQFF. DNA of the CDR3: TGTGCCAGCAGCAGTGCAGCGGCTACCTACAATCAGCAGTTCTTC.

This sequence joins TRBV4-1 and TRBJ2-7, with 7 bases identical to TRBD1. Germline V lookup: CDR1 MGHRA, CDR2 YSYEKL. Losses at the gene ends were 5 bases for V and 6 bases for J; bases not matched to a gene: 13. The CDR3 extends over 15 amino acids. CDR3 residues: CASSESGTGACEQYF. As DNA, the CDR3 is TGCGCCAGCAGCGAGTCCGGCACAGGGGCCTGCGAGCAGTACTTC.

The V gene is TRBV24-1, the J gene TRBJ1-2; D is unresolved. This CDR3 contains 13 residues. Germline-derived CDR1 and CDR2 are KGHDR and SFDVKD. Trimming shortened V by 2 bases and J by 1 base, and 4 bases separated the two germline ends. The CDR3 DNA follows: TGTGCCACCAGTGATTCCAGTAACTATGGCTACACCTTC. The encoded protein is CATSDSSNYGYTF.

Comment on this clonotype: Without the conserved terminal phenylalanine or tryptophan, this CDR3 likely stems from a read error. The DNA is omitted, as the CDR3 cannot be located on it reliably, and the CDR3 follows TCRdb's listing. The CDR3 here is CATSRERLGAGG. The gene calls are TRBV15 and TRBJ1-4. The CDR3 is 12 residues long, ends included. Germline V gene lookup returns CDR1 LNHNV and CDR2 YYDKDF (reference sequence).

This clonotype has at least ten counts. The V gene is TRBV7-3, the J gene TRBJ2-1, with 9 bases identical to TRBD1. V lost 5 bases and J lost 1; bases outside the gene matches: 3. The V gene's germline CDR1 is SGHTA and CDR2 FQGTGA. The CDR3 is 15 amino acids. CDR3 protein: CASSQDRGSYNEQFF. The CDR3, as DNA: TGTGCCAGCAGCCAAGACAGGGGGTCCTACAATGAGCAGTTCTTC.

This clonotype appeared many times. This chain links TRBV4-1 with TRBJ1-2; D is undetermined. Germline lookup yields CDR1 MGHRA and CDR2 YSYEKL. V was shortened by 3 bases and J by 8 bases, with 13 bases between the two germline ends. This CDR3 spans 13 amino acids. The CDR3 loop reads CASSHSAGYGYTF. The CDR3 DNA is TGCGCCAGCAGCCATAGCGCAGGTTACGGCTACACCTTC.

The genes are TRBV13 and TRBJ2-5, with D unclear. Germline V gives CDR1 PRHDT, CDR2 FYEKMQ (reference sequence). The CDR3 extends over 13 amino acids. V gave up 3 bases and J gave up 1 base, with 6 bases separating them. CDR3 coding DNA: TGTGCCAGCAGCTTCCGGTCCCAAGAGACCCAGTACTTC. This codes for CASSFRSQETQYF.

This clonotype was seen more than once but under ten times. The V call is TRBV11-2, the J call TRBJ1-3; TRBD1 matches 7 bases. V dropped 4 bases and J dropped 4; count of bases not matched to a gene: 7. CDR3 size: 15 residues. Germline CDR1 reads SGHAT; CDR2 reads FQNNGV. CDR3 sequence (DNA): TGTGCCAGCAGCTGGTGGAGGGGGCAAGGAAACACCATATATTTT. Protein: CASSWWRGQGNTIYF.

The chain recombines TRBV7-8 with TRBJ2-7; TRBD2 aligns across 7 bases. The V gene end was trimmed by 0 bases and the J gene end by 1 base; junction bases not matched to a gene: 3. CDR3 length equals 15 residues. CDR1 and CDR2 (germline): SGHVS, FQNEAQ. CDR3 in amino acids: CASSLAGGRSYEQYF. The CDR3 coding sequence is TGTGCCAGCAGCTTAGCCGGCGGGAGATCCTACGAGCAGTACTTC. The full variable domain, rest sourced from reference TRBV7-8 and TRBJ2-7, is GAGVSQSPRYKVAKRGQDVALRCDPISGHVSLFWYQQALGQGPEFLTYFQNEAQLDKSGLPSDRFFAERPEGSVSTLKIQRTQQEDSAVYLCASSLAGGRSYEQYFGPGTRLTVT.

The chain carries TRBV6-5 and TRBJ2-3; TRBD2 matches 10 bases. The germline gives CDR1 MNHEY, CDR2 SVGAGI. There are 15 residues in the CDR3. Germline trimming cut 6 bases from V and 4 bases from J; bases unmatched to any gene: 7. CDR3 DNA sequence: TGTGCCAGCAGCTACAGCGGGGGGGTCGCAGATACGCAGTATTTT. Residues: CASSYSGGVADTQYF.

This clonotype was picked up a small number of times. The chain uses TRBV3-1 and TRBJ1-2; no definite D call. This CDR3 has 16 residues. The V end was cut by 0 bases, the J end by 4 bases, with 15 bases between. Germline CDR1 LGHDT, CDR2 YNNKEL (reference sequence). The CDR3 sequence: CASSQDPFPDSYGYTF. The CDR3 coding sequence is TGTGCCAGCAGCCAAGATCCATTTCCGGACTCCTATGGCTACACCTTC.

The CDR3 sequence is CASSLSGPTPTSSYEQYF. The CDR3 nucleotides read TGTGCCAGCAGCTTATCTGGGCCTACACCTACGAGCTCCTACGAGCAGTACTTC. The rearrangement links TRBV7-2 to TRBJ2-7; no definite D call. V was shortened by 2 bases and J by 0 bases, with 20 bases between the two germline ends. Germline loops: CDR1 SGHTA, CDR2 FQGNSA. This CDR3 spans 18 amino acids.

V gene TRBV29-1 combines with J gene TRBJ2-7; 7 bases fit TRBD2. Germline-derived CDR1 and CDR2 are SQVTM and ANQGSEA. V shed 6 bases and J 4 bases; nucleotides not matched to a gene: 6. CDR3 size: 12 residues. The CDR3 DNA reads TGCAGCGTCGGGGAGGGGTCATACGAGCAGTACTTC. This encodes CSVGEGSYEQYF.

In its sample, this clonotype was seen many times. The J gene is TRBJ1-2, the V gene TRBV29-1; D remains ambiguous. V lost 4 bases to trimming and J lost 3 bases, with 3 bases between them. The CDR3 runs to 10 residues. The germline gives CDR1 SQVTM, CDR2 ANQGSEA. CDR3 protein: CSVADYGYTF. The CDR3 region has the DNA TGCAGCGTTGCCGACTATGGCTACACCTTC.

At least ten counts were recorded for this clonotype. This chain joins TRBV25-1 and TRBJ1-2; 10 nucleotides match TRBD1. CDR3 length: 14 residues. V trimming: 3 bases; J trimming: 8 bases; junction bases outside the gene matches: 6. The V gene's germline CDR1 is MGHDK and CDR2 SYGVNS. This CDR3 is CASSDPGTGDGYTF. The CDR3 nucleotides are TGTGCCAGCAGTGACCCTGGGACAGGGGACGGCTACACCTTC.

The V call is TRBV7-9, the J call TRBJ2-3; D gene ambiguous. Germline V lookup: CDR1 SEHNR, CDR2 FQNEAQ (reference sequence). The CDR3 length is 12 residues. V was pared by 5 bases and J by 6 bases, with 9 bases between. The CDR3, as DNA: TGTGCCAGCAGCGCAACTTCGGATACGCAGTATTTT. This translates into CASSATSDTQYF. The full variable domain, completed using reference TRBV7-9 and TRBJ2-3, is DTGVSQNPRHKITKRGQNVTFRCDPISEHNRLYWYRQTLGQGPEFLTYFQNEAQLEKSRLLSDRFSAERPKGSFSTLEIQRTEQGDSAMYLCASSATSDTQYFGPGTRLTVL.